The present entry profiles one T cell receptor beta chain with its context. What it binds is not known. The CDR3 totals 14 residues. Trimming took 0 bases from V and 13 from J, leaving 14 bases between them. Germline V gene lookup returns CDR1 SGHKS and CDR2 YYEKEE (reference sequence). This specimen comes from a study of T cell responses to AZD1222 COVID-19 vaccine. Looking at the study overall: The analysis combined second doses at about 4 or about 12 weeks. Study-level findings and limits: At baseline, just five to seven AZD1222 recipients tested seropositive. Mapped onto spike, vaccine-associated CD4 TCRs spanned it and were dominant at 160-218 and 743-854. Nearly half of spike-specific TCRs reportedly target unmutated variant regions.

Repertoires were generated with immunoSEQ multiplex PCR, while TCRdb's copy carries only in-frame clones and drops some. This repertoire shows 120,000 to 150,000 clones, 90% found once; its top ten account for roughly 3.1%. The TCR was taken from an adult in good health. The J gene is TRBJ1-6, the V gene TRBV5-5; TRBD1 is a possible D gene (5 bases). The specimen was peripheral blood, collected on day 0 of AZD1222 vaccination. CDR3 coding DNA: TGTGCCAGCAGCTTGGATCAGGGTTCGTGGCCCCTCCACTTT. Translation gives CASSLDQGSWPLHF.